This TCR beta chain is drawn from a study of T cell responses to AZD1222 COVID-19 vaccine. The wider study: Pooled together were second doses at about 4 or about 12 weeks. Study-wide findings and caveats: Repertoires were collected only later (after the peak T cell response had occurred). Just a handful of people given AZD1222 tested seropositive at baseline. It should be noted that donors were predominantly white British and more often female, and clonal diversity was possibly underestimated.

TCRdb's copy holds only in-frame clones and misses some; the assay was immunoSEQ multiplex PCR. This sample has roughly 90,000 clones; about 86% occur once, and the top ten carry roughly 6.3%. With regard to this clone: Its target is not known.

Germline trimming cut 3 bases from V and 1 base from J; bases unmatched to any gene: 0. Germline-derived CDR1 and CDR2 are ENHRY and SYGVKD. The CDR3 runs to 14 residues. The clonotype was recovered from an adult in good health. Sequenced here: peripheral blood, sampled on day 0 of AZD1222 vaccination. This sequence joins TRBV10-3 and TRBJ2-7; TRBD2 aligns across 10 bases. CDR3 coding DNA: TGTGCCATCAGTGAACTAGCGGGATCCTACGAGCAGTACTTC. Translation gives CAISELAGSYEQYF.